Reported below is one T cell receptor (beta chain). The target antigen is unknown. This entry belongs to a study of PD-1 blockade in classical Hodgkin lymphoma. Study-wide results and limits: Newly diagnosed patients and complete responders had comparable diversity at baseline. Relapsed/refractory patients reportedly had the lowest baseline TCR diversity, below newly diagnosed patients, who were below healthy donors. Unlike CD8+ TCR diversity, which did not rise significantly by C4D1, CD4+ TCR diversity did.

The CDR3 has 16 amino acids. From germline, CDR1 is SGHRS and CDR2 YFSETQ. V lost 2 bases and J 0 bases, leaving 12 bases between the germline ends. The time point: cycle 4 day 1 (C4D1), after more than five weeks of nivolumab. Relapse after autologous stem cell transplantation occurred in every patient, and brentuximab vedotin exposure varied. The protocol was immunoSEQ multiplex PCR, while the TCRdb copy is restricted to in-frame clones and leaves out a portion. The sample includes 15,000 to 20,000 clones, approximately 68% seen only once; the top ten take 7.8%. This receptor was identified in a human donor with classical Hodgkin lymphoma. The chain combines TRBV5-1 with TRBJ1-3, with D uncertain. This material consisted of peripheral blood mononuclear cells (PBMCs), taken before the fourth cycle of nivolumab. The CDR3 DNA sequence: TGCGCCAGCAGCTTAGGGCAGTTAGACTCTGGAAACACCATATATTTT. It translates to CASSLGQLDSGNTIYF.